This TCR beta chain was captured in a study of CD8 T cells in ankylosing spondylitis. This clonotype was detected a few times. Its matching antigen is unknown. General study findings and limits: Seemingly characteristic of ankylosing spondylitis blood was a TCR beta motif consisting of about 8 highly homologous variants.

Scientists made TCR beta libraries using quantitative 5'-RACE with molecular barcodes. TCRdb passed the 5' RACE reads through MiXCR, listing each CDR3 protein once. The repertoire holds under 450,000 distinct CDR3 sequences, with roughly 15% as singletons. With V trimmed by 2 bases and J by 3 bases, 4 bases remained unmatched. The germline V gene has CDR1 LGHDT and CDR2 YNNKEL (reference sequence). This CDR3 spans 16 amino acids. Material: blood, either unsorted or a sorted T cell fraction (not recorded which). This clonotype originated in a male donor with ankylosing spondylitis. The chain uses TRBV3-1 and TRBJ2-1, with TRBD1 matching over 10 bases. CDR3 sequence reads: CASSQSRDRGYNEQFF. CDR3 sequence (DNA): TGTGCCAGCAGCCAATCGCGGGACAGGGGCTACAATGAGCAGTTCTTC.